The 32 T cell receptor beta chains given below trace back to one sample, sequenced in a study of T cells after somatic rescue of genetic block. Measured with immunoSEQ multiplex PCR; TCRdb has only the in-frame clones, and not every one. The profile shows roughly 67,000 clones, about nine tenths of them singletons. The material sequenced was peripheral blood mononuclear cells (PBMCs). All receptors come from a man between 40 and 49 years old.

The rearrangement joins TRBV10-3 to TRBJ1-1, with TRBD1 matching 9 bases. Unmatched junction bases numbered 9, after V lost 5 bases and J lost 5 bases. The CDR3 totals 15 residues. The germline CDR1 and CDR2 sequences are ENHRY and SYGVKD. The CDR3 here is CAISRTGAERTEAFF. The CDR3 DNA reads as TGTGCCATCAGTCGGACAGGGGCCGAGAGGACTGAAGCTTTCTTT.

The chain uses TRBV5-6 and TRBJ2-5; TRBD1 matches 7 bases. V shed 4 bases and J 3 bases; nucleotides not matched to a gene: 3. The CDR3 consists of 13 residues. The germline V gene has CDR1 SGHDT and CDR2 YYEEEE. The DNA for the CDR3 is TGTGCCAGCAGCGTCGGGACAGAAGAGACCCAGTACTTC. Its protein is CASSVGTEETQYF.

The J gene is TRBJ2-7, the V gene TRBV19; tentative D call: TRBD1 (6 bases). CDR1 LNHDA and CDR2 SQIVND come from the germline V gene (reference sequence). CDR3 length equals 13 residues. The V and J ends lost 3 bases and 5 bases respectively, with 11 bases between them. CDR3 loop: CASSIGQIDEQYF. The DNA for the CDR3 is TGTGCCAGTAGTATCGGACAGATCGACGAGCAGTACTTC.

In DNA form, the CDR3 reads TGTGCCAGCAGTGAATTGATAGGAAAACTGTTTTTT. Protein sequence: CASSELIGKLFF. The chain employs TRBV6-1 and TRBJ1-4; D call uncertain. This CDR3 has 12 residues. The V gene's germline CDR1 is MNHNS and CDR2 SASEGT. V was pared by 2 bases and J by 10 bases, with 8 bases between.

This sequence joins TRBV10-2 and TRBJ2-7; 9 bases match TRBD1. CDR3 length equals 14 residues. Per germline, CDR1 WSHSY and CDR2 SAAADI. J was trimmed by 3 bases and V by 8 bases; bases with no gene match: 8. The CDR3 DNA is TGCGCCAGCGGGGGGGGGACAGGGCTCTACGAGCAGTACTTC. The encoded protein is CASGGGTGLYEQYF.

The genes are TRBV29-1 and TRBJ1-2; D not resolved. The germline V gene encodes CDR1 SQVTM and CDR2 ANQGSEA. This CDR3 has 13 amino acids. Trimming stripped 4 bases from V and 4 bases from J, with 13 bases between. CDR3 DNA: TGCAGCGTTGGTGTTGGGCAGAGCTATGGCTACACCTTC. Residues: CSVGVGQSYGYTF.

V and J are TRBV14 and TRBJ2-3; 9 nucleotides agree with TRBD1. CDR1 and CDR2 from the germline V gene are SGHDN and FVKESK. This CDR3 has 18 amino acids. After removal of 4 bases from V and 6 bases from J, the junction contained 17 bases not matched to a gene. The CDR3 spells CASSRYKFRGQGPDTQYF. For the CDR3, the DNA is TGTGCCAGCAGCCGGTACAAATTTCGGGGACAGGGCCCGGATACGCAGTATTTT.

This clone has more than one count but fewer than ten. The chain uses TRBV27 and TRBJ1-5; TRBD1 might be the D (5 bases). The V end lost 6 bases, the J end lost 2 bases, and 17 bases lay between the germline ends. The germline V gene has CDR1 MNHEY and CDR2 SMNVEV (reference sequence). The CDR3 is made up of 16 amino acids. The CDR3 sequence is CASRDGAGRGNQPQHF. DNA of the CDR3: TGTGCCAGCAGGGACGGGGCAGGGCGCGGCAATCAGCCCCAGCATTTT.

With respect to this clone: The same CDR3 can be traced to other DNA sequences in this sample. This chain connects TRBV30 to TRBJ1-6; D may be TRBD1 (6 bases). V was clipped by 6 bases and J by 10 bases, with 19 bases between them. The CDR3 is 14 amino acids. Germline assignment: CDR1 GTSNPN and CDR2 SVGIG (reference sequence). The CDR3 spells CACRAGGGGSPLHF. The CDR3, as DNA: TGTGCCTGTCGAGCGGGGGGCGGGGGGTCACCCCTCCACTTT.

This chain uses TRBV6-6 with TRBJ1-1; 8 bases fit TRBD1. This CDR3 contains 14 residues. V was clipped by 7 bases and J by 7 bases; unmatched bases: 11. Germline assignment: CDR1 MNHNY and CDR2 SVGAGI (reference sequence). CDR3 nucleotides: TGTGCCAGCACCCCCTCGACAGGGGTTGGTGAAGCTTTCTTT. Its translation: CASTPSTGVGEAFF.

The chain has TRBV4-1 and TRBJ1-1, with 7 bases lining up with TRBD1. This CDR3 has 15 amino acids. The V gene's germline CDR1 is MGHRA and CDR2 YSYEKL. V was pared by 2 bases and J by 0 bases, with 3 bases of the junction left unmatched. DNA for the CDR3: TGCGCCAGCAGCCAAACGACAGGGATGAACACTGAAGCTTTCTTT. Translated: CASSQTTGMNTEAFF.

J is TRBJ2-1 and V is TRBV27; D unresolved. Germline V lookup: CDR1 MNHEY, CDR2 SMNVEV (reference sequence). Trimming removed 6 bases at V and 0 bases at J, with 12 bases between. The CDR3 contains 15 residues. The DNA for the CDR3 is TGTGCCAGCAGCCCCCAGGTTTTCTCCTACAATGAGCAGTTCTTC. This encodes CASSPQVFSYNEQFF.

The chain couples TRBV4-1 to TRBJ2-7; no clear D gene. The CDR3 is 15 amino acids. Between the trimmed V and J ends, which lost 1 base and 3 bases, there was a span of 13 bases. The germline V gene has CDR1 MGHRA and CDR2 YSYEKL. CDR3 amino acids: CASSQVPDQFYEQYF. The CDR3 region has the DNA TGCGCCAGCAGCCAAGTGCCAGACCAATTCTACGAGCAGTACTTC.

J is TRBJ1-6 and V is TRBV16; D gene unclear. Germline lookup yields CDR1 KGHSY and CDR2 FQNENV. The CDR3 is 15 residues long. V was cut by 0 bases and J by 7 bases, with 10 bases left in between. The CDR3 here is CASSQSRGLNSPLHF. The CDR3, as DNA: TGTGCCAGCAGCCAATCGCGAGGGTTAAATTCACCCCTCCACTTT.

CDR3 sequence reads: CASSYQRDYEQYF. CDR3 sequence (DNA): TGTGCCAGCAGTTACCAGCGGGACTACGAGCAGTACTTC. V usage is TRBV6-5 and J usage is TRBJ2-7; TRBD2 agrees at 7 bases. There are 13 residues in the CDR3. V lost 2 bases to trimming and J lost 3 bases; unmatched junction nucleotides: 1. Germline V gene sequence: CDR1 MNHEY, CDR2 SVGAGI.

CDR3 in DNA: TGTGCCAGCAGCCGGGACAGGCGATCCTACGAGCAGTACTTC. Translated, it gives CASSRDRRSYEQYF. The chain carries TRBV11-3 and TRBJ2-7, with 8 bases lining up with TRBD1. CDR3 length equals 14 residues. J gave up 1 base and V 5 bases, and 4 bases lay outside the gene matches. In germline, CDR1 is SGHNT, CDR2 YENEEA.

The rearrangement joins TRBV23-1 to TRBJ1-2; TRBD1 is a possible D gene (5 bases). TRBV23-1 is filed as an ORF, its function uncertain. V lost 5 bases and J lost 1, with 8 bases in between. The CDR3 consists of 13 residues. DNA of the CDR3: TGCGCCAGCAGTGGGGGGTTTAACTATGGCTACACCTTC. Translated, it gives CASSGGFNYGYTF.

The chain uses TRBV6-1 and TRBJ1-6; TRBD1 might be the D (6 bases). V was pared by 5 bases and J by 7 bases, with 15 bases between. The germline V gene encodes CDR1 MNHNS and CDR2 SASEGT. There are 15 residues in the CDR3. The DNA for the CDR3 is TGTGCCAGCAGTTTTACAGGGTTCGGGAATTCACCCCTCCACTTT. It specifies CASSFTGFGNSPLHF.

This sequence joins TRBV28 and TRBJ2-7, with D tentatively TRBD2 (5 bases). V was trimmed by 5 bases and J by 4 bases, leaving 18 bases between them. The length of the CDR3 is 15 residues. CDR1 MDHEN and CDR2 SYDVKM come from the germline V gene. The CDR3 DNA sequence: TGTGCCAGCAGTCTGACAATCCCCGGGGTATACGAGCAGTACTTC. This translates into CASSLTIPGVYEQYF.

This rearrangement joins TRBV18 to TRBJ2-1; 14 bases fit TRBD2. V gave up 0 bases and J gave up 9 bases; unmatched junction bases: 4. The CDR3 extends over 16 amino acids. Per the germline V gene, CDR1 is KGHSH and CDR2 is LQKENI. Written as DNA, the CDR3 is TGTGCCAGCTCACCACCGGGACTAGCGGGAGTAGGTGAGCAGTTCTTC. It translates to CASSPPGLAGVGEQFF.

This clone was observed a single time. The V call is TRBV7-6, the J call TRBJ1-3; D is uncertain. The V gene lost 1 base and the J gene lost 0 bases, with 13 bases spanning the gap. The germline V gene encodes CDR1 SGHVS and CDR2 FNYEAQ. The CDR3 loop spans 17 amino acids. The CDR3 reads CASSLVGVPDSGNTIYF. The CDR3 region has the DNA TGTGCCAGCAGCTTAGTAGGTGTCCCTGACTCTGGAAACACCATATATTTT.

This chain connects TRBV28 to TRBJ1-3; a possible D gene is TRBD1 (5 bases). V lost 3 bases to trimming and J lost 7 bases, with 13 bases between them. Germline assignment: CDR1 MDHEN and CDR2 SYDVKM. The CDR3 has 14 amino acids. The CDR3 coding sequence is TGTGCCAGCAGTTTTCGGGGGGTAGGCAACACCATATATTTT. Amino acids: CASSFRGVGNTIYF.

This clone was observed a single time. The rearrangement uses TRBV7-9 and TRBJ1-3, with D unclear. In germline, CDR1 is SEHNR, CDR2 FQNEAQ (reference sequence). The ends were cut back, 5 bases at V and 2 bases at J, with 13 bases in the middle. This CDR3 is 15 amino acids long. The CDR3 region is CASSPRTGPGNTIYF. CDR3 in DNA: TGTGCCAGCAGCCCGAGGACGGGTCCTGGAAACACCATATATTTT.

The V gene is TRBV7-8, the J gene TRBJ2-7; no clear D gene. CDR3 length equals 15 residues. From germline, CDR1 is SGHVS and CDR2 FQNEAQ. With 1 base removed from V and 0 bases from J, the gap between germline ends came to 10 bases. The CDR3 reads CASSLVPILSYEQYF. As DNA, the CDR3 is TGTGCCAGCAGCTTAGTGCCCATCCTCTCCTACGAGCAGTACTTC. Based on the CDR3 plus reference TRBV7-8 and TRBJ2-7, the full variable domain is GAGVSQSPRYKVAKRGQDVALRCDPISGHVSLFWYQQALGQGPEFLTYFQNEAQLDKSGLPSDRFFAERPEGSVSTLKIQRTQQEDSAVYLCASSLVPILSYEQYFGPGTRLTVT.

This clone came up once. The DNA for the CDR3 is TGTGCCAGCAGCCTTCCCGTGGGGGAGCAGTACTTC. Protein: CASSLPVGEQYF. The V and J genes are TRBV5-5 and TRBJ2-7; no clear D gene. Germline-derived CDR1 and CDR2 are SGHKS and YYEKEE (reference sequence). Trimming pared 4 bases from V and 7 bases from J, leaving 12 bases between. CDR3 length: 12 amino acids.

The V gene is TRBV10-1, the J gene TRBJ2-2; D is possibly TRBD1 (6 bases). The CDR3 loop spans 15 amino acids. Germline V lookup: CDR1 WNHNN, CDR2 SYGVQD (reference sequence). V lost 0 bases and J lost 1, with 6 bases in between. The CDR3 loop is CASSESTGNTGELFF. DNA of the CDR3: TGCGCCAGCAGTGAGTCGACAGGGAACACCGGGGAGCTGTTTTTT.

V and J are TRBV5-1 and TRBJ2-5; the D gene is possibly TRBD2 (7 bases). There are 17 residues in the CDR3. Germline values: CDR1 SGHRS, CDR2 YFSETQ. V gave up 0 bases and J gave up 1 base, with 16 bases separating them. This CDR3 reads CASSLDREGGLQETQYF. In DNA form, the CDR3 reads TGCGCCAGCAGCTTGGACAGGGAGGGGGGACTCCAAGAGACCCAGTACTTC.

The chain uses TRBV7-9 and TRBJ2-1; TRBD1 agrees at 10 bases. Looked up from germline, CDR1 is SEHNR and CDR2 is FQNEAQ (reference sequence). With 5 bases clipped from V and 3 bases from J, the junction kept 4 bases outside the gene matches. The CDR3 length is 15 residues. This CDR3 reads CASSLWTGGYNEQFF. The CDR3 DNA is TGTGCCAGCAGCCTTTGGACAGGGGGCTACAATGAGCAGTTCTTC.

The chain combines TRBV27 with TRBJ1-1; D is ambiguous. The CDR3 sequence is 13 residues long. Germline V gene data show CDR1 as MNHEY and CDR2 as SMNVEV (reference sequence). V was shortened by 0 bases and J by 5 bases, with 7 bases between the two germline ends. The CDR3: CASSLSGLTEAFF. In DNA, the CDR3 is TGTGCCAGCAGTTTATCAGGGTTGACTGAAGCTTTCTTT.

V usage is TRBV6-5 and J usage is TRBJ1-4, with D perhaps TRBD1 (5 bases). Germline V lookup: CDR1 MNHEY, CDR2 SVGAGI. This CDR3 has 15 amino acids. V gave up 6 bases and J gave up 0 bases, with 11 bases separating them. The CDR3 sequence is CASRRTGATNEKLFF. In nucleotides, the CDR3 is TGTGCCAGCAGGAGAACAGGAGCAACTAATGAAAAACTGTTTTTT.

V and J are TRBV30 and TRBJ1-6; D possibly corresponds to TRBD1 (6 bases). CDR3 length: 16 amino acids. Germline lookup yields CDR1 GTSNPN and CDR2 SVGIG (reference sequence). V was pared by 2 bases and J by 8 bases, with 19 bases between. CDR3 protein: CAWSILLTGPDSPLHF. The CDR3 DNA sequence: TGTGCCTGGAGTATACTCCTTACAGGGCCAGATTCACCCCTCCACTTT.

Concerning this clone itself: Other DNA sequences in this specimen translate into the identical CDR3. The chain joins TRBV4-1 to TRBJ2-3; TRBD1 or TRBD2 may be the D gene (5 bases each). Germline V gene sequence: CDR1 MGHRA, CDR2 YSYEKL. The CDR3 spans 15 residues. Trimming removed 0 bases from V and 4 bases from J, with 11 bases in between. The CDR3 spells CASSQDGTGPDTQYF. The CDR3, as DNA: TGCGCCAGCAGCCAAGACGGGACCGGGCCAGATACGCAGTATTTT.